Presented here are 8 T cell receptor beta chains from one specimen sequenced in a study of cytomegalovirus exposure and HLA in healthy donors. It was with 60 Vbeta and 13 Jbeta primers that the PCR ran. Method: immunoSEQ multiplex PCR; TCRdb's copy keeps in-frame clones and lacks some. The table records roughly 200,000 clones, 70% to 80% of them present only once. Sample: PBMCs. Source of these receptors: a man aged 60-69 years in good health and CMV-seronegative.

V usage is TRBV4-2 and J usage is TRBJ2-3, with 15 bases lining up with TRBD2. CDR3 size: 23 residues. V was pared by 4 bases and J by 0 bases, with 20 bases of the junction left unmatched. CDR1 and CDR2 (germline): LGHNA, YNFKEQ. This CDR3 is CASSPLGRGPGLAGGSSTDTQYF. CDR3 sequence (DNA): TGTGCCAGCAGCCCCCTGGGGAGAGGACCGGGACTAGCGGGAGGATCTAGCACAGATACGCAGTATTTT.

A remark on this clone: Germline is not matched at one junction end, which may reflect a read error. This chain joins TRBV7-9 and TRBJ1-5; maybe TRBD1 (5 bases). CDR1 and CDR2 from the germline V gene are SEHNR and FQNEAQ (reference sequence). The CDR3 loop spans 13 amino acids. CDR3 nucleotides: TGTGCCAGCAGCTCGTCTCAGGGTCAGCCCCAGAATTTT. It encodes CASSSSQGQPQNF.

V usage is TRBV5-4 and J usage is TRBJ1-2; D gene ambiguous. Germline lookup yields CDR1 SGHNT and CDR2 YYREEE (reference sequence). The CDR3 is made up of 14 amino acids. Trimming took off 4 bases at V and 3 bases at J, with 13 bases between the two ends. The CDR3 DNA reads TGTGCCAGCAGCATATCCAGACGGGACTATGGCTACACCTTC. It specifies CASSISRRDYGYTF. Looking up the rest from reference TRBV5-4 and TRBJ1-2 gives the full variable domain: ETGVTQSPTHLIKTRGQQVTLRCSSQSGHNTVSWYQQALGQGPQFIFQYYREEENGRGNFPPRFSGLQFPNYSSELNVNALELDDSALYLCASSISRRDYGYTFGSGTRLTVV.

J is TRBJ2-5 and V is TRBV20-1; D gene ambiguous. CDR3 size: 10 residues. CDR1 is DFQATT, CDR2 SNEGSKA, per germline (reference sequence). The V end lost 5 bases, the J end lost 10 bases, and 11 bases lay between the germline ends. The CDR3 spells CSAVRNHQYF. The CDR3 DNA follows: TGCAGTGCTGTCAGGAACCACCAGTACTTC.

The chain recombines TRBV5-3 with TRBJ1-5; 7 nucleotides match TRBD1. TRBV5-3 is marked as an open reading frame, function uncertain. The V segment lost 5 bases and the J segment 0 bases; nucleotides outside the gene matches: 5. The CDR3 extends over 15 amino acids. Here the CDR3 DNA reads TGTGCCAGAAGGGGACAGCTCTATAGCAATCAGCCCCAGCATTTT. Its protein product is CARRGQLYSNQPQHF.

This chain links TRBV6-1 with TRBJ2-7; 8 bases are a match to TRBD1. Germline CDR1 and CDR2: MNHNS and SASEGT. The CDR3 loop spans 13 amino acids. Trimming took 3 bases from V and 2 from J; bases not matched to a gene: 0. The CDR3 DNA sequence: TGTGCCAGCAGTGACAGGGGGCCCTACGAGCAGTACTTC. Its translation: CASSDRGPYEQYF.

In its sample, this clone was seen a few times. The chain uses TRBV9 and TRBJ2-1, with 11 bases fitting TRBD2. V shed 7 bases, J shed 5 bases, and the junction held 8 bases outside the gene matches. The CDR3 loop spans 15 amino acids. Germline CDR1 and CDR2: SGDLS and YYNGEE. CDR3 nucleotides: TGTGCCAGCGCCTCCGTACTAGCGGGGGACAATGAGCAGTTCTTC. Encoded protein: CASASVLAGDNEQFF.

The CDR3 sequence: CASSPLGVAGNQETQYF. In nucleotides, the CDR3 is TGCGCCAGCAGCCCCCTTGGGGTAGCGGGGAACCAAGAGACCCAGTACTTC. The chain uses TRBV5-1 and TRBJ2-5, with TRBD2 identical over 8 bases. The CDR3 runs 17 residues. J was trimmed by 0 bases and V by 4 bases; bases with no gene match: 11. Germline V gives CDR1 SGHRS, CDR2 YFSETQ.